This T cell receptor beta chain was retrieved from a study of blood T cell repertoires in COVID-19. Study-level background: Some COVID-19 samples were acute and others convalescent; all came from the United States, Italy and Spain. The cDNA or gDNA used as material had been derived from T cells, B-cell-depleted T cells, or PBMCs.

This clone was found once. In the source study's methods: Reference gene primer amplification gave estimated nucleated cell counts. Profiled with immunoSEQ multiplex PCR; TCRdb holds only in-frame clones, not every one. The DNA gave D and trimming, while V, J and clone size come from that table. The sample consists of about 200,000 clones, roughly 90% of them appearing once. Study members were between about 18 and 95 years old and lived in around 24 US regions. The sequenced material came from PBMCs or T cells enriched from blood (not recorded which). The sequence came from a woman aged 25 to 39 with acute COVID-19.

As DNA, the CDR3 is TGTGCCAGCAGCCAAGTTTCTGGCTCGGGCTACACCTTC. It specifies CASSQVSGSGYTF. The gene calls are TRBV14 and TRBJ1-2; D gene uncertain. CDR1 and CDR2 (germline): SGHDN, FVKESK. This CDR3 is built from 13 residues. Trimming took off 1 base at V and 8 bases at J, with 11 bases between the two ends.